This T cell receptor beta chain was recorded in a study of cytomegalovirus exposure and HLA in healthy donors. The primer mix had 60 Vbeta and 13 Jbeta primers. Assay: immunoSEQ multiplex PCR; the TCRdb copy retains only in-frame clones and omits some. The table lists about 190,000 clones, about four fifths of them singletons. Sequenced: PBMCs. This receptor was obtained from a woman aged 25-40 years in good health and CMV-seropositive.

The DNA for the CDR3 is TGCGCCAGCAGCTTGGGAGGGGAGGGGAACACTGAAGCTTTCTTT. Protein sequence: CASSLGGEGNTEAFF. This chain joins TRBV5-1 and TRBJ1-1; a possible D gene is TRBD1 (5 bases). CDR3 size: 15 residues. Deletions cut 0 bases from V and 1 base from J, with 10 bases between. CDR1 is SGHRS and CDR2 is YFSETQ in the germline V gene.